Below, 2 T cell receptor beta chains from the same sample are listed, as sequenced in a study of monozygotic twins with inflammatory bowel disease. TCRdb re-called the 5' RACE reads and gives one entry per CDR3 protein, without DNA. Here the sample table reports roughly 90,000 distinct CDR3 sequences. Input material: blood. Receptors were obtained from a human donor with ulcerative colitis or Crohn's disease, or a healthy co-twin of an affected twin (not recorded which).

V gene TRBV7-9 combines with J gene TRBJ1-6. CDR1 SEHNR and CDR2 FQNEAQ come from the germline V gene (reference sequence). CDR3 length: 15 amino acids. CDR3 in amino acids: CASSLEGSGGPPLHF.

The chain couples TRBV7-2 to TRBJ1-1. Germline CDR1 and CDR2: SGHTA and FQGNSA. The CDR3 contains 13 residues. The CDR3 is CASRNTEGTEAFF. The full variable domain, with the rest looked up from reference TRBV7-2 and TRBJ1-1, is GAGVSQSPSNKVTEKGKDVELRCDPISGHTALYWYRQSLGQGLEFLIYFQGNSAPDKSGLPSDRFSAERTGGSVSTLTIQRTQQEDSAVYLCASRNTEGTEAFFGQGTRLTVV.